The T cell receptor beta chain under discussion was sequenced for a study of early T cells in non-severe SARS-CoV-2 infection. TCRdb reprocessed the 5' RACE reads via MiXCR and lists one record per CDR3 protein. The sample carries about 20,000 distinct CDR3 sequences, roughly 4.5% recorded once. V lost 5 bases, J lost 5 bases, and 10 bases lay in between. This CDR3 has 13 amino acids. CDR1 is MNHNS and CDR2 is SASEGT in the germline V gene. Material for sequencing was whole blood. V is TRBV6-1 and J is TRBJ1-5, with a weak D call TRBD1 (5 bases). The receptor's source is an adult who was a healthcare worker with PCR-confirmed SARS-CoV-2 infection or an uninfected control (not recorded which). DNA for the CDR3: TGTGCCAGCAGTCCGATGGGGGATCAGCCCCAGCATTTT. Amino acids: CASSPMGDQPQHF.